Listed below are T cell receptor beta chains from one sample, sequenced in a study of blood T cell repertoires in COVID-19. This table comes from immunoSEQ multiplex PCR, and its TCRdb copy is limited to in-frame clones, with some not included. Here the sample spans 150,000 or so clones, 80% to 90% being singletons. Sequenced material: peripheral blood. Receptors were obtained from a man aged 18 to 30 with COVID-19, enrolled during active disease. Both conserved end residues are part of each CDR3. A D gene is named only where the DNA matches it firmly. Where a row states a size, it is once, few, many or the class of an expanded clone; other rows omit it.

>TRBV14|TRBJ2-5|NA|NA
TGTGCCAGCAGCCAAGTTCAGGGTTGGGAGACCCAGTACTTC
CASSQVQGWETQYF
>TRBV3-1/TRBV3-2|TRBJ2-5|once|NA
TGTGCCAGCAGCCTAGCCCCCGGTGAGGAGACCCAGTACTTC
CASSLAPGEETQYF
>TRBV6-6|TRBJ2-3|NA|TRBD2
TGTGCCAGCAGCTGGACGACTAGCGGGGGAACAGATACGCAGTATTTT
CASSWTTSGGTDTQYF
>TRBV7-3|TRBJ1-1|NA|TRBD1
TGTGCCAGCACCGCAGGGGGGCCGAACACTGAAGCTTTCTTT
CASTAGGPNTEAFF
>TRBV4-3|TRBJ2-7|NA|NA
TGCGCCAGCAGCCAAGATGCCAGTACCTCCTACGAGCAGTACTTC
CASSQDASTSYEQYF
>TRBV19|TRBJ1-5|NA|NA
TGTGCCAGTAGTGGGGCACACTGGGAGCCCCAGCATTTT
CASSGAHWEPQHF
>TRBV6-6|TRBJ2-7|once|TRBD1
TGTGCCAGCAGGCCGGGACAGGGCTACGAGCAGTACTTC
CASRPGQGYEQYF
>TRBV28|TRBJ2-3|NA|TRBD2
TGTGCCAGCAGGTCCGGGACTAGCGGGAGGGCGGGCACAGATACGCAGTATTTT
CASRSGTSGRAGTDTQYF
>TRBV28|TRBJ2-1|NA|TRBD2
TGTGCCAGCAGTGTAGCGGGAGGCCTGGAGGAGCAGTTCTTC
CASSVAGGLEEQFF
>TRBV9|TRBJ2-3|NA|TRBD1
TGTGCCAGCGGGACAGCGAACACAGATACGCAGTATTTT
CASGTANTDTQYF
>TRBV7-9|TRBJ2-7|NA|TRBD2
TGTGCCAGCAGCCAACCTAGCGGGGCTAACGAGCAGTACTTC
CASSQPSGANEQYF
>TRBV18|TRBJ2-2|NA|NA
TGTGCCAGCTCACCTTCGGGGACCGGGGAGCTGTTTTTT
CASSPSGTGELFF
>TRBV3-1/TRBV3-2|TRBJ1-2|once|TRBD1
TGTGCCAGCAGCCACGGACAGGGGCGGTTTAATGGCTACACCTTC
CASSHGQGRFNGYTF
>TRBV5-1|TRBJ1-2|NA|TRBD1
TGCGCCAGCAGCTTGGGGACAGGGGCGGTGGTAGGCTACACCTTC
CASSLGTGAVVGYTF
>TRBV5-6|TRBJ2-7|NA|TRBD2
TGTGCCAGCAGCTTCGGACTAGCGGGATCCTACGAGCAGTACTTC
CASSFGLAGSYEQYF
>TRBV20-1|TRBJ1-5|NA|TRBD1
TGCAGTGCTAGTGGAACAGGGGTACTTCAGCCCCAGCATTTT
CSASGTGVLQPQHF
>TRBV13|TRBJ2-3|NA|TRBD1
TGTGCCAGACCGAAGGGACAGGTCACAGATACGCAGTATTTT
CARPKGQVTDTQYF
>TRBV7-9|TRBJ2-7|NA|NA
TGTGCCAGCAGCTTGATAACCGGGTCCAGGGCCTACGAGCAGTACTTC
CASSLITGSRAYEQYF
>TRBV15|TRBJ2-7|NA|TRBD2
TGTGCCACCAGCAGAGTGGGACTAGCGGTATCCTACGAGCAGTACTTC
CATSRVGLAVSYEQYF
>TRBV2|TRBJ1-6|NA|TRBD1
TGTGCCAGCAGGCAGGACAGGGCCAATTCACCCCTCCACTTT
CASRQDRANSPLHF
>TRBV7-9|TRBJ2-1|NA|TRBD2
TGTGCCAGCCTAACCACTAGCGGGAGTTCCTACAATGAGCAGTTCTTC
CASLTTSGSSYNEQFF
>TRBV5-1|TRBJ2-7|NA|NA
TGCGCCAGCAGCTCTCAGGGAAGGGAAGAGCAGTACTTC
CASSSQGREEQYF
>TRBV5-4|TRBJ2-1|NA|TRBD2
TGTGCCAGCAGCTTGGCCGGGGGAGGGGTTAGCAATGAGCAGTTCTTC
CASSLAGGGVSNEQFF
>TRBV30|TRBJ2-1|NA|TRBD2
TGTGCCTGGAGTTCTGGCGGGAGGGACGTCCATGAGCAGTTCTTC
CAWSSGGRDVHEQFF
>TRBV9|TRBJ1-2|NA|NA
TGTGCCAGCAGCGTAGGAGGTCCTCGCGGCTACACCTTC
CASSVGGPRGYTF
>TRBV28|TRBJ1-3|NA|NA
TGTGCCAGCAGGCCCCCAGGGGCTGGAAACACCATATATTTT
CASRPPGAGNTIYF
>TRBV19|TRBJ1-2|NA|TRBD1
TGTGCCAGTAACCCGATGACAGGGCGAGTCTATGGCTACACCTTC
CASNPMTGRVYGYTF
>TRBV4-1|TRBJ1-2|NA|TRBD1
TGCGCCAGCAGCCAAGTTAATACAGGGGGCTATGGCTACACCTTC
CASSQVNTGGYGYTF
>TRBV30|TRBJ2-5|NA|TRBD2
TGTGCCTGGGGCGACGGGGCGGGACTAGCGTCCCCAGGCGGGGGAGAGACCCAGTACTTC
CAWGDGAGLASPGGGETQYF
>TRBV5-1|TRBJ2-7|once|TRBD1
TGCGCCAGCAGCAAATCCGGGACAGGATACGAGCAGTACTTC
CASSKSGTGYEQYF
>TRBV5-1|TRBJ2-7|NA|NA
TGCGCCAGCAGCTTGGTTGGAGGGGAGTACGAGCAGTACTTC
CASSLVGGEYEQYF
>TRBV19|TRBJ2-1|NA|TRBD2
TGTGCCAGCACCCCTAGCGGGAGGATCGAGCAGTTCTTC
CASTPSGRIEQFF
>TRBV6-4|TRBJ2-3|NA|TRBD2
TGTGCCAGCAGTCTGACTAGCGGGAGCACAGATACGCAGTATTTT
CASSLTSGSTDTQYF
>TRBV7-9|TRBJ1-6|NA|TRBD1
TGTGCCAGCAGTCCTACAGGGGCCACCCCCAAGGCCCTCCACTTT
CASSPTGATPKALHF
>TRBV7-2|TRBJ2-3|NA|NA
TGTGCCAGCAGCTTAGGGGGCAGGGCCAGGAGCGATACGCAGTATTTT
CASSLGGRARSDTQYF
>TRBV9|TRBJ2-1|NA|NA
TGTGCCAGCAGCGCGAACACGGAGCAGTTCTTC
CASSANTEQFF
>TRBV14|TRBJ2-3|NA|NA
TGTGCCAGCAGCCAAGGCAGGGGTCCTCGAACAGATACGCAGTATTTT
CASSQGRGPRTDTQYF
>TRBV7-9|TRBJ1-1|NA|TRBD1
TGTGCCAGCAGCTTAGTACAGGGGGCCACTGAAGCTTTCTTT
CASSLVQGATEAFF
>TRBV24-1|TRBJ2-3|NA|TRBD2
TGTGCCACCAGTCGGGAGGCATGGGATACGCAGTATTTT
CATSREAWDTQYF
>TRBV12-3/TRBV12-4|TRBJ2-1|once|NA
TGTGCCAGCAGTTTTACAGGGAATGAGCAGTTCTTC
CASSFTGNEQFF
>TRBV19|TRBJ2-7|NA|NA
TGTGCCAGTAGTGTCGCAGGGCCCTCCTACGAGCAGTACTTC
CASSVAGPSYEQYF
>TRBV4-1|TRBJ2-3|NA|NA
TGCGCCAGCAGTACAGCACGCACAGATACGCAGTATTTT
CASSTARTDTQYF
>TRBV4-1|TRBJ1-1|NA|NA
TGCGCCAGCAGACAGCTGAACACTGAAGCTTTCTTT
CASRQLNTEAFF
>TRBV5-4|TRBJ2-3|NA|NA
TGTGCCAGCAGCTTGGTAGGCACAGATACGCAGTATTTT
CASSLVGTDTQYF
>TRBV15|TRBJ2-4|NA|TRBD1
TGTGCCACCAGCAGAGACTGGTTGGCGACAGGGGACATTCAGTACTTC
CATSRDWLATGDIQYF
>TRBV10-3|TRBJ2-7|NA|NA
TGTGCCATCAGTGAGGCGCCACCAAAACTGGAGCAGTACTTC
CAISEAPPKLEQYF
>TRBV11-3|TRBJ2-7|NA|TRBD1
TGTGCCAGCAGTTACAGCACAGGGGCCGAGCAGTACTTC
CASSYSTGAEQYF
>TRBV29-1|TRBJ2-1|NA|NA
TGCAGCGTTGAAGAGGCTAGCCAAAGCTCCTACAATGAGCAGTTCTTC
CSVEEASQSSYNEQFF
>TRBV6-5|TRBJ2-3|NA|NA
TGTGCCAGCAGGGACAGTGGGGCGGCAGATACGCAGTATTTT
CASRDSGAADTQYF
>TRBV27|TRBJ2-1|NA|NA
TGTGCCAGCAGTCCCGCCTCAGGGGATCGGGATGAGCAGTTCTTC
CASSPASGDRDEQFF
>TRBV3-1/TRBV3-2|TRBJ2-7|NA|NA
TGTGCCAGCAGCCAAGAGCGGGAGCAGTACTTC
CASSQEREQYF
>TRBV28|TRBJ2-1|once|TRBD2
TGTGCCAGCAGTTTACTAGCGGGAGTCTACAATGAGCAGTTCTTC
CASSLLAGVYNEQFF
>TRBV7-2|TRBJ2-1|NA|TRBD2
TGTGCCAGCAGCCGGGGACTAGCGGGAGGGTCGCGGGAGCAGTTCTTC
CASSRGLAGGSREQFF
>TRBV5-1|TRBJ2-1|NA|NA
TGCGCCAGCAGCTTGGAGCGCTTAAGCTACAATGAGCAGTTCTTC
CASSLERLSYNEQFF
>TRBV28|TRBJ2-1|NA|TRBD2
TGTGCCAGCAGTTTCCCCCTAGCGGGGGACCTCCCCTACAATGAGCAGTTCTTC
CASSFPLAGDLPYNEQFF